This entry concerns a single T cell receptor (beta chain). Its antigen remains unidentified. This was the immunoSEQ version 4 assay in survey mode. Template was genomic DNA at around 9.3 ng/uL, with up to roughly 1 ug used per sample. Method: immunoSEQ multiplex PCR; TCRdb's copy keeps in-frame clones and lacks some. This sample has roughly 20,000 clones, with 60% to 80% found just once. The sample belongs to a study of persistence of HIV-infected CD4 T cells. Points from the study as a whole: TCRbeta richness was lower in CMV- and Gag-responding cells than in anti-CD3/anti-CD28-responding cells.

V lost 0 bases and J lost 4, with 10 bases in between. Germline-derived CDR1 and CDR2 are SGHRS and YFSETQ. This CDR3 comprises 14 residues. An overlapping HIV-1 Gag peptide pool stimulated these cells at 0.75 to 1 ug/peptide/mL. Sorting of responding CD4+ T cells relied on upregulated CD40 ligand together with CD69. Donors had CD4+ T cell counts above 400 cells/uL and were CMV-seropositive. The TCR comes from an adult woman with HIV who was CMV-seropositive. The input for sequencing was CD4+ T cells sorted from PBMCs after 18-hour stimulation, taken from a patient who received antiretroviral therapy. This chain connects TRBV5-1 to TRBJ1-1, with a possible D match to TRBD1 (6 bases). CDR3 sequence reads: CASSLAGAPTEAFF. DNA for the CDR3: TGCGCCAGCAGCTTGGCAGGGGCGCCCACTGAAGCTTTCTTT.